This record looks at one TCR beta chain sequence and its context. Antigen: not known. Trimming pared 0 bases from V and 5 bases from J, leaving 13 bases between. Germline CDR1 LNHNV, CDR2 YYDKDF (reference sequence). The CDR3 extends over 15 amino acids. This sample is drawn from a study of OX40 agonist ivuxolimab in advanced cancers. Sequencing used immunoSEQ multiplex PCR; TCRdb keeps in-frame clones, though not all of them. The sample includes about 50,000 clones, 80% seen only once; the top ten take about 3.8%. Drawing of blood for sampling happened at baseline, at cycle 4 day 1, and at cycle 7 day 1. General observations from the study: On average, CD8+ T cells showed a greater number of expanded clones than CD4+.

The rearrangement links TRBV15 to TRBJ2-5; D perhaps matches TRBD2 (5 bases). This TCR was recovered from an adult with an advanced solid tumor such as melanoma, head and neck, liver or kidney cancer. The sequences come from CD4+ or CD8+ T cells sorted from blood, collected in a trial of the OX40 agonist ivuxolimab. CDR3 in DNA: TGTGCCACCAGCAGAGATAATCTTGGACTCGAGACCCAGTACTTC. The encoded protein is CATSRDNLGLETQYF.